This TCR beta chain was identified during a study of T cell responses to AZD1222 COVID-19 vaccine. This clone has a handful of counts. Antigen: not known. Profiling relied on immunoSEQ multiplex PCR, and the TCRdb table lists in-frame clones only, not all of them. The sample holds roughly 150,000 clones, roughly 92% seen once. Whole-study results and caveats: Regions 160-218 and 743-854 held dominance among vaccine-associated CD4 TCRs, which spanned spike.

The source of this sequence is an adult in good health. This specimen consisted of peripheral blood, obtained on day 0 of AZD1222 vaccination.

The CDR3 DNA sequence: TGTGCCAGCAGTCCGCAAGAGACCCAGTACTTC. Translating it yields CASSPQETQYF. The chain has TRBV28 and TRBJ2-5; D call uncertain. CDR1 and CDR2 (germline): MDHEN, SYDVKM. The CDR3 covers 11 residues. V was trimmed by 5 bases and J by 2 bases, leaving 3 bases between them.